This T cell receptor beta chain derives from a study of PD-L1 blockade in urothelial cancer. Turning to the study itself: About 90% of the roughly 29 patients comprised males who had bladder-origin urothelial cancer. Patients had undergone 0 to 3 prior chemotherapy regimens.

Time point of the sample: pretreatment peripheral blood. Urothelial carcinoma affected the patients, and it was locally advanced or metastatic. Profiled with immunoSEQ multiplex PCR; TCRdb holds only in-frame clones, not every one. Among roughly 50,000 clones listed, around 79% were seen once. Here the sequenced sample was PBMCs, taken around atezolizumab (anti-PD-L1) treatment. The sequence was obtained from a man aged 65 to 79 with urothelial cancer.

Here the CDR3 reads CASSISGLREQFF. The CDR3, as DNA: TGTGCCAGCAGTATTTCGGGACTCCGGGAGCAGTTCTTC. The rearrangement links TRBV6-5 to TRBJ2-1; possibly TRBD2 for D (6 bases). V was pared by 5 bases and J by 10 bases, with 15 bases between. Germline loops: CDR1 MNHEY, CDR2 SVGAGI. This CDR3 has 13 residues.